This T cell receptor beta chain came from a study of shared clonotypes between healthy human individuals. For the study at large: CD4 naive and memory got three plates each, CD8 naive two, CD8 memory one. General observations from the study: Clonotype sharing among the donors was expected to vary with sequencing depth.

Comments on this clone: The antigen is undetermined.

The CDR3 consists of 15 residues. V was pared by 6 bases and J by 7 bases, with 9 bases of the junction left unmatched. Germline assignment: CDR1 MNHEY and CDR2 SVGAGI. Using around 180 ng DNA, tens of thousands of T cell genomes, the sorted-subset replicate PCRs were run. This table comes from immunoSEQ multiplex PCR, and its TCRdb copy is limited to in-frame clones, with some not included. The sample holds fewer than 1 million clones; just over 95% are singletons and the top ten take around 0.21%. Selected positively for CCR7 and CD45RO-negative, naive CD8 cells excluded terminally differentiated effector memory CD45RA+ cells.

This receptor was identified in a man aged 25-45 years in good health. The material sequenced was naive CD8+ T cells sorted from blood. The chain is built from TRBV6-5 and TRBJ2-1, with 10 bases lining up with TRBD1. The CDR3 sequence is CASRQGQGVGNEQFF. DNA of the CDR3: TGTGCCAGCAGACAAGGACAGGGGGTGGGAAATGAGCAGTTCTTC.